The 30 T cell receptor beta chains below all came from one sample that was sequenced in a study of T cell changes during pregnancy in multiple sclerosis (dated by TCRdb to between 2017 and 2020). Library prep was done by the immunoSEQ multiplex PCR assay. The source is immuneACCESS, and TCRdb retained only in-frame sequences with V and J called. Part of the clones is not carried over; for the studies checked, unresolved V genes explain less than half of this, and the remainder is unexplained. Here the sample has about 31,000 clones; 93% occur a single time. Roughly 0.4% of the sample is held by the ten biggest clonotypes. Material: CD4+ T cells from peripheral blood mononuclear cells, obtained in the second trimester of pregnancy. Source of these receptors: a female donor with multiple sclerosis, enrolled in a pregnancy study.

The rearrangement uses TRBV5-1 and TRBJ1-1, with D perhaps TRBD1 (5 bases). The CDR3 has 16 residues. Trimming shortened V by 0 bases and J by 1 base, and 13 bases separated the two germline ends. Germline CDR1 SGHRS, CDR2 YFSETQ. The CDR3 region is CASSLVGGMTNTEAFF. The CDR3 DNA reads TGCGCCAGCAGCTTGGTTGGGGGGATGACGAACACTGAAGCTTTCTTT.

CDR3 sequence: CASSTDNGAEAFF. The CDR3 coding sequence is TGTGCCAGTAGTACCGATAACGGGGCTGAAGCTTTCTTT. This chain uses TRBV19 with TRBJ1-1; no definite D call. The V gene's germline CDR1 is LNHDA and CDR2 SQIVND (reference sequence). There are 13 residues in the CDR3. V was trimmed by 4 bases and J by 6 bases, leaving 12 bases between them.

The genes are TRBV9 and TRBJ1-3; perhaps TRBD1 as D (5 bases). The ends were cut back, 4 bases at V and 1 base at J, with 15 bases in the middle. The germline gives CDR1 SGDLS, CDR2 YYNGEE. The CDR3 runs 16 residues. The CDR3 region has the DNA TGTGCCAGCAGCCCACGACCGGCAGGGTCTGGAAACACCATATATTTT. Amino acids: CASSPRPAGSGNTIYF.

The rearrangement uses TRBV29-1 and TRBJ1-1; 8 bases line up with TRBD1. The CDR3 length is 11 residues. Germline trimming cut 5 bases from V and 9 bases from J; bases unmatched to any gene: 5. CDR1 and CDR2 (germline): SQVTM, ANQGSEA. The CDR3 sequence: CSVFGQGQAFF. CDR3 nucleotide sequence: TGCAGCGTTTTCGGACAGGGCCAAGCTTTCTTT. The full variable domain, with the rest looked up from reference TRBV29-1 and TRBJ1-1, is SAVISQKPSRDICQRGTSLTIQCQVDSQVTMMFWYRQQPGQSLTLIATANQGSEATYESGFVIDKFPISRPNLTFSTLTVSNMSPEDSSIYLCSVFGQGQAFFGQGTRLTVV.

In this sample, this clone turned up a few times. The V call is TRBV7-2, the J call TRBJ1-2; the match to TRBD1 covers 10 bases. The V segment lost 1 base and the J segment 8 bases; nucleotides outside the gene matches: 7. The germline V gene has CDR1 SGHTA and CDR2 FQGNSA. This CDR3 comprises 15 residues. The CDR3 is CASSLVTGGAGGYTF. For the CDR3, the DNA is TGTGCCAGCAGCTTAGTGACAGGGGGCGCAGGGGGCTACACCTTC. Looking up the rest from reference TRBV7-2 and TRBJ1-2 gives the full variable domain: GAGVSQSPSNKVTEKGKDVELRCDPISGHTALYWYRQSLGQGLEFLIYFQGNSAPDKSGLPSDRFSAERTGGSVSTLTIQRTQQEDSAVYLCASSLVTGGAGGYTFGSGTRLTVV.

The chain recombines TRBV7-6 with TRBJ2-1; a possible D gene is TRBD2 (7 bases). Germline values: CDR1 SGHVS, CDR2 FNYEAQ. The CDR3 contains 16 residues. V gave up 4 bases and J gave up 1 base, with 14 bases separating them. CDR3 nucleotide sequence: TGTGCCAGCAGCTCCAGGGGAGGGAAGTCCTACAATGAGCAGTTCTTC. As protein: CASSSRGGKSYNEQFF.

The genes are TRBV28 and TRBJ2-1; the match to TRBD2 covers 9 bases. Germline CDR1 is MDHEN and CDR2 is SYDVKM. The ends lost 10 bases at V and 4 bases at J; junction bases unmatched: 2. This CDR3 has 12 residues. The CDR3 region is CATREGYNEQFF. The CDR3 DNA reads TGTGCCACGCGGGAGGGGTACAATGAGCAGTTCTTC.

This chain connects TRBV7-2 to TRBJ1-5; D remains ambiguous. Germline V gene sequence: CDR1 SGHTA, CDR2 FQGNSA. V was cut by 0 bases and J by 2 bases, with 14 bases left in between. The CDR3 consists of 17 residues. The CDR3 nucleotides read TGTGCCAGCAGCTTAGCGGGAGTGAGTCGGCGCAATCAGCCCCAGCATTTT. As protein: CASSLAGVSRRNQPQHF. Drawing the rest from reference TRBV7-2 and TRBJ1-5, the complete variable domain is GAGVSQSPSNKVTEKGKDVELRCDPISGHTALYWYRQSLGQGLEFLIYFQGNSAPDKSGLPSDRFSAERTGGSVSTLTIQRTQQEDSAVYLCASSLAGVSRRNQPQHFGDGTRLSIL.

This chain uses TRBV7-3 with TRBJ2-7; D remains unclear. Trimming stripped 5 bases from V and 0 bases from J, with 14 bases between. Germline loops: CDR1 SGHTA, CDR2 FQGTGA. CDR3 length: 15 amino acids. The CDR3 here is CASSPYSHFSYEQYF. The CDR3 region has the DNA TGTGCCAGCAGCCCATACTCGCACTTCTCCTACGAGCAGTACTTC. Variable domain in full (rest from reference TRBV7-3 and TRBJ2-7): GAGVSQTPSNKVTEKGKYVELRCDPISGHTALYWYRQSLGQGPEFLIYFQGTGAADDSGLPNDRFFAVRPEGSVSTLKIQRTERGDSAVYLCASSPYSHFSYEQYFGPGTRLTVT.

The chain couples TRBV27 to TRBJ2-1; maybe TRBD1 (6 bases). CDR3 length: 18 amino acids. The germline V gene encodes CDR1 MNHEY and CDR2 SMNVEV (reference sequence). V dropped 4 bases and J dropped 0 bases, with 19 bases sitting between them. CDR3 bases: TGTGCCAGCAGTTCGAACCCCCCCAGGGGCCGCTCCTACAATGAGCAGTTCTTC. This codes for CASSSNPPRGRSYNEQFF.

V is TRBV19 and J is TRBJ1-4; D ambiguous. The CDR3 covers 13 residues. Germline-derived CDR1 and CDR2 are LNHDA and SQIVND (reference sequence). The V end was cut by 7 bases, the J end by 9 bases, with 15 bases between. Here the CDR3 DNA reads TGTGCCAGTATAAGAACAGATAGTAAAAAACTGTTTTTT. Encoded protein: CASIRTDSKKLFF. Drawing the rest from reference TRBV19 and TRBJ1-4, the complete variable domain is DGGITQSPKYLFRKEGQNVTLSCEQNLNHDAMYWYRQDPGQGLRLIYYSQIVNDFQKGDIAEGYSVSREKKESFPLTVTSAQKNPTAFYLCASIRTDSKKLFFGSGTQLSVL.

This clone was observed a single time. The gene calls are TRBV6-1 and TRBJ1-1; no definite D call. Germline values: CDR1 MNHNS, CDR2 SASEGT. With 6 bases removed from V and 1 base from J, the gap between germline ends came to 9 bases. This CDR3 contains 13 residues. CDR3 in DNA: TGTGCCAGCAGCCCCAAATGGAACACTGAAGCTTTCTTT. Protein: CASSPKWNTEAFF.

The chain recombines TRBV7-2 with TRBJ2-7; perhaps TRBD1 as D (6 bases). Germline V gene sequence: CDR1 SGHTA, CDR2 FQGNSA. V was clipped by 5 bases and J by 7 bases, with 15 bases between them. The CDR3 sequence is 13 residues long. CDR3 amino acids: CASSTQGPGEQYF. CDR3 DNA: TGTGCCAGCAGCACCCAGGGGCCTGGGGAGCAGTACTTC.

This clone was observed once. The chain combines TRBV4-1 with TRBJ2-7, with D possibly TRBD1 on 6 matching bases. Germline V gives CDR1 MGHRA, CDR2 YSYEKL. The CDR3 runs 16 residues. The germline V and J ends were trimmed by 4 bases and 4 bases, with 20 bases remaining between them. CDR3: CASSPTGSLTLYEQYF. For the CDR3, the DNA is TGCGCCAGCAGCCCGACAGGATCTTTGACACTTTACGAGCAGTACTTC.

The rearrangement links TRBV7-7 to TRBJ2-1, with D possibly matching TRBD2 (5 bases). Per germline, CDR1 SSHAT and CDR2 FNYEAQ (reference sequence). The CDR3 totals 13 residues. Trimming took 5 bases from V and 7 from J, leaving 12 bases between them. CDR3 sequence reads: CASSRDTGNEQFF. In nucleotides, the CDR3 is TGTGCCAGCAGCAGAGACACGGGGAATGAGCAGTTCTTC.

For the CDR3, the DNA is TGTGCCAGCAGCGGCCAAGGGAGGGGCATGAACACTGAAGCTTTCTTT. It is translated as CASSGQGRGMNTEAFF. The gene calls are TRBV21-1 and TRBJ1-1. TRBV21-1 is a recognized pseudogene. The CDR3 length is 16 residues.

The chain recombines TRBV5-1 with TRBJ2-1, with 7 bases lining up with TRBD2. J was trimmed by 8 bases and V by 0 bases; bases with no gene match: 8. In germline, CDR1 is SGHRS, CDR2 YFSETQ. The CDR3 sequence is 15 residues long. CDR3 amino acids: CASSLAVGGRDEQFF. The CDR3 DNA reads TGCGCCAGCAGCTTGGCGGTGGGAGGGAGGGATGAGCAGTTCTTC.

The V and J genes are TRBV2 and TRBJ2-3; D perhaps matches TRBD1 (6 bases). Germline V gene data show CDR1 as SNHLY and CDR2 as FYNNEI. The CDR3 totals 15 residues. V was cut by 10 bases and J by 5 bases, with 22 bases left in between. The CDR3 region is CAIGPLGHKGDTQYF. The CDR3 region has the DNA TGTGCCATCGGCCCCCTGGGACACAAGGGAGATACGCAGTATTTT.

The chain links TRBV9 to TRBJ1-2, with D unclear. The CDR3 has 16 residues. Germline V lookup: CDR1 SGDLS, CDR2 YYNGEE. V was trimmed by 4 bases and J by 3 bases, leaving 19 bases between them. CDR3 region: CASSPTVMPTDYGYTF. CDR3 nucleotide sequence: TGTGCCAGCAGCCCCACCGTGATGCCCACGGACTATGGCTACACCTTC.

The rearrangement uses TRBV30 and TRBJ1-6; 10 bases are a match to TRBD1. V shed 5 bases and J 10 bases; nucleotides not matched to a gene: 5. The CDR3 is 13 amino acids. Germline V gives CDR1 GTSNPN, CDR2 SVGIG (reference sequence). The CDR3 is CAWGGTGESPLHF. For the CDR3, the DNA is TGTGCCTGGGGGGGGACAGGGGAATCACCCCTCCACTTT.

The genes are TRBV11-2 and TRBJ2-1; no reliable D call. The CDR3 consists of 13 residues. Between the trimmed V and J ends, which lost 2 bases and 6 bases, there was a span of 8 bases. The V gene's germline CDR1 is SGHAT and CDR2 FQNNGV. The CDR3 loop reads CASSLLGGNEQFF. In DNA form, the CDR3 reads TGTGCCAGCAGCTTACTTGGCGGCAATGAGCAGTTCTTC.

The CDR3 here is CASSFRTGGSYGYTF. CDR3 in DNA: TGCGCCAGCAGCTTCCGGACAGGGGGCTCCTATGGCTACACCTTC. The chain couples TRBV5-1 to TRBJ1-2, with 11 nucleotides matching TRBD1. This CDR3 region has 15 residues. From germline, CDR1 is SGHRS and CDR2 YFSETQ. V was pared by 2 bases and J by 4 bases, with 4 bases of the junction left unmatched.

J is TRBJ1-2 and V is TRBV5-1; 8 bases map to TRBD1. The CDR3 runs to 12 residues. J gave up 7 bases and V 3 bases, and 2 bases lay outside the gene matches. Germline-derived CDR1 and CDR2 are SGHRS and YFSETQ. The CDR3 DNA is TGCGCCAGCAGCTCAGACAGGGGTGGCTACACCTTC. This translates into CASSSDRGGYTF.

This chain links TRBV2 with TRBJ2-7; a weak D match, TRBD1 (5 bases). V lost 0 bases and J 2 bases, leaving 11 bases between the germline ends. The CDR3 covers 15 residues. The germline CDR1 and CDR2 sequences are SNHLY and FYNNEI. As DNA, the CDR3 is TGTGCCAGCAGTGAAGCGCAGGGTGCCCCCTACGAGCAGTACTTC. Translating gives CASSEAQGAPYEQYF.

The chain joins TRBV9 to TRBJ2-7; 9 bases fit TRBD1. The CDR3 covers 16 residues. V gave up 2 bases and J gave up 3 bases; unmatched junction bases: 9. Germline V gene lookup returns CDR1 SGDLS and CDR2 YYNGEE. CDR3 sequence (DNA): TGTGCCAGCAGCGTGGAGCCACAGGGGGCTATCTACGAGCAGTACTTC. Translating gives CASSVEPQGAIYEQYF.

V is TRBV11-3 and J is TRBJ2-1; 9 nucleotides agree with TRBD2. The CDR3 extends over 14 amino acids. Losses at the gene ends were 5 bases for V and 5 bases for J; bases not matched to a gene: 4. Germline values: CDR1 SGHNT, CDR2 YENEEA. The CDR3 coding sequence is TGTGCCAGCAGCGACCTAGCGGGGAACAATGAGCAGTTCTTC. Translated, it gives CASSDLAGNNEQFF.

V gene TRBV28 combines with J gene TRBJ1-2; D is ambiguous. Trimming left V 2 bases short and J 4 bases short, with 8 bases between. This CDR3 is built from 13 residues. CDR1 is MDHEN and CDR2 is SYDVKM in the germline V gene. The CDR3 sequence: CASSLVPSYGYTF. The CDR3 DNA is TGTGCCAGCAGTTTAGTCCCTTCCTATGGCTACACCTTC.

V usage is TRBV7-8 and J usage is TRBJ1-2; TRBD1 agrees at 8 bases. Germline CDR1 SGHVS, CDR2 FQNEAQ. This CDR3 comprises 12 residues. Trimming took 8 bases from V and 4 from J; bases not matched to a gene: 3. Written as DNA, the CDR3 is TGTGCCAGCGGCAGGGGGCCCTATGGCTACACCTTC. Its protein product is CASGRGPYGYTF.

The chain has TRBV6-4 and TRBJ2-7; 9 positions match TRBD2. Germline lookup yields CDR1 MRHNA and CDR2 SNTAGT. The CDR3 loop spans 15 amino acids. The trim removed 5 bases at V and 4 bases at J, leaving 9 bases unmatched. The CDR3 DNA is TGTGCCAGCAGTTTCCTAGCGGGAACCTCTTACGAGCAGTACTTC. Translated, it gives CASSFLAGTSYEQYF.

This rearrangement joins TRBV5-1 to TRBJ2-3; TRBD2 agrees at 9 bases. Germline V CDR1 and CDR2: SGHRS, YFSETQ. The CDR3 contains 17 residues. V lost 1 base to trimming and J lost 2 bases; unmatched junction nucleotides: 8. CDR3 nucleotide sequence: TGCGCCAGCAGCTTGAATTTTGCGGGAGGGCCCACAGATACGCAGTATTTT. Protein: CASSLNFAGGPTDTQYF.